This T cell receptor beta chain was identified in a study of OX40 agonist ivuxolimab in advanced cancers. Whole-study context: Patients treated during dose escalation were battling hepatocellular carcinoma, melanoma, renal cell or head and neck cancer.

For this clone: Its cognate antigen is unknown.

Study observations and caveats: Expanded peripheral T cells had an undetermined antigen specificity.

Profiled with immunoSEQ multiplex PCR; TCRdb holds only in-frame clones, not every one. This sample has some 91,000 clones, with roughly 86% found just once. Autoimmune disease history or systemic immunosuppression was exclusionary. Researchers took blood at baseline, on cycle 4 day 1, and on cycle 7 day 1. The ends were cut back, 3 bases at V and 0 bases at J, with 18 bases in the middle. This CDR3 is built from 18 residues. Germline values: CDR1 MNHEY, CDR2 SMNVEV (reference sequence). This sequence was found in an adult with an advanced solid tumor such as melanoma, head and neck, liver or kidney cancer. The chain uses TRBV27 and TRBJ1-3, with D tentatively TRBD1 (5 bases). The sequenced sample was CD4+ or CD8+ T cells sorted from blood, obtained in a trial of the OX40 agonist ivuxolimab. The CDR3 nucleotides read TGTGCCAGCAGTTTGGGCAGAACAGGTTCCAGCTCTGGAAACACCATATATTTT. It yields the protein CASSLGRTGSSSGNTIYF.